This TCR beta chain was obtained from a study of neurological immune-mediated disorders. This CDR3 region has 14 residues. In germline, CDR1 is KGHSY, CDR2 FQNENV. Synthesis of cDNA used 5'RACE (with 10-nucleotide random UMIs). TCRdb analysed the 5' RACE reads with MiXCR anew, one entry per CDR3 protein. The data show around 38,000 distinct CDR3 sequences, roughly 15% seen once. Comment on this clonotype: The junction does not match germline at one end; this may be a read error.

This TCR derives from a woman aged 55-70 years with HTLV-1-associated myelopathy (HAM/TSP). The genes are TRBV16 and TRBJ1-5; TRBD1 matches 9 bases. Sequences were obtained from CD4+ T cells from blood. The CDR3 reads CASSPRQGVKPQHF. The CDR3 DNA reads as TGTGCAAGCAGCCCCCGACAGGGGGTTAAGCCCCAGCATTTT.